Described below is a single T cell receptor (beta chain) sequence and its context. Its antigen has not been determined. One base away there is no much larger clone; base qualities are not given. Repertoire analyses used fewer than ten healthy control donors as the comparison group. Before genomic DNA extraction, CD8+ T cells without CD4 were isolated from blood. The data were obtained in a study of regulatory and conventional T cells in RAG deficiency (dated by TCRdb to about 2017). Context from the whole study: To compare the diversity and composition of the repertoires of Treg, conventional CD4+ and CD8+ T cells between RAG-deficient patients and healthy controls, the study applied high-throughput TCR beta sequencing. Broad study findings and their caveats: For some subjects, some T-cell subset analyses were not performed. Rather than being bona fide Treg cells, the sorted CD25-high CD127-low cells in Omenn syndrome patients may represent peripherally activated cells. Compared with control T-cell subpopulations, the RAG-deficient patients had markedly lower Shannon entropy and higher Simpson indices. All patient T-cell subsets had shorter CDR3 lengths; Omenn syndrome patients showed >80% Treg-Tconv repertoire overlap at nucleotide and amino acid level. Compared with controls, Omenn syndrome and CID/AS patients had about 100-fold fewer unique TCR beta sequences in Treg cells, whereas the reduction in the other subsets was roughly 9.8-fold.

The CDR3, cysteine through phenylalanine, is 14 amino acids long. Here the CDR3 DNA is all that survives: 42 bases in frame from base 1. V loses 5 bases of germline sequence and J loses 4 bases, and the interval between the two ends is 12 bases. CDR1 and CDR2 were assigned from the germline V gene (reference sequence) as MNHEY and SMNVEV. Receptors were amplified or captured by the immunoSEQ multiplex PCR assay. Genomic DNA from the sorted T-cell subsets was used to amplify rearranged TCR beta chain products, which were then sequenced. Per the original workflow: Repertoire diversity of productive TCR beta rearrangements was quantified using Shannon entropy and Simpson indices. Clonal expansion was assessed using the summed frequency of the 100 most abundant productive TCR beta clonotypes among total reads. The TRB repertoires were scored with a self-reactivity index built on which amino acids appear at CDR3beta positions 6 and 7. Two-way ANOVA was used for repertoire analyses, while Student t or Mann-Whitney tests were used for flow cytometric analyses. TCRdb retrieved this table from immuneACCESS and kept in-frame rearrangements only. Not all clones are present; in checked studies, unresolved V genes account for under half, and no reason is known for the remainder. Clone size and the V and J calls come from that table; the DNA yielded D and trimming. A total of some 30,000 clones appear in this sample, about 87% of them only once. The ten largest clones add up to approximately 5.1% of the sample.

This same sample was also part of a study on regulatory T cells. The second publication reports: The multiplex PCR used 52 forward TRBV primers and 13 reverse TRBJ primers, with assay-based and computational corrections for amplification bias. Restricted unique TRB V-J pairs and skewed V and J gene usage were observed in patient repertoires, most markedly in regulatory T cells. The study compared T-cell receptor beta repertoires of sorted regulatory, conventional CD4+ and CD8+ T cells between CD3G-deficient patients and healthy controls. Ficoll density separation was used to isolate peripheral blood mononuclear cells. A FACSAria cell sorter was used to isolate CD3+ CD8+ CD4- T cells. Rearranged TRB loci were amplified from genomic DNA by multiplex PCR within the immunoSEQ assay. An Illumina HiSeq platform was used to sequence the TRB amplicons. Raw sequences were error-filtered and aligned to reference gene sequences by custom algorithms, then analyzed with the immunoSEQ online tools. Frequencies of productive and nonproductive TRB rearrangements were assessed among unique sequences as well as among total sequences. Group comparisons used t tests, Mann-Whitney tests or two-way ANOVA run in Prism software.

The TCR comes from a human donor in good health. The chain links TRBV27 with TRBJ1-5; the D gene lacks a confident call. Source material: CD8+ T cells sorted from blood. The nucleotide sequence reads TGTGCCAGCAGTCCCGTAGGGTCGAATCAGCCCCAGCATTTT. Its translation reads: CASSPVGSNQPQHF.